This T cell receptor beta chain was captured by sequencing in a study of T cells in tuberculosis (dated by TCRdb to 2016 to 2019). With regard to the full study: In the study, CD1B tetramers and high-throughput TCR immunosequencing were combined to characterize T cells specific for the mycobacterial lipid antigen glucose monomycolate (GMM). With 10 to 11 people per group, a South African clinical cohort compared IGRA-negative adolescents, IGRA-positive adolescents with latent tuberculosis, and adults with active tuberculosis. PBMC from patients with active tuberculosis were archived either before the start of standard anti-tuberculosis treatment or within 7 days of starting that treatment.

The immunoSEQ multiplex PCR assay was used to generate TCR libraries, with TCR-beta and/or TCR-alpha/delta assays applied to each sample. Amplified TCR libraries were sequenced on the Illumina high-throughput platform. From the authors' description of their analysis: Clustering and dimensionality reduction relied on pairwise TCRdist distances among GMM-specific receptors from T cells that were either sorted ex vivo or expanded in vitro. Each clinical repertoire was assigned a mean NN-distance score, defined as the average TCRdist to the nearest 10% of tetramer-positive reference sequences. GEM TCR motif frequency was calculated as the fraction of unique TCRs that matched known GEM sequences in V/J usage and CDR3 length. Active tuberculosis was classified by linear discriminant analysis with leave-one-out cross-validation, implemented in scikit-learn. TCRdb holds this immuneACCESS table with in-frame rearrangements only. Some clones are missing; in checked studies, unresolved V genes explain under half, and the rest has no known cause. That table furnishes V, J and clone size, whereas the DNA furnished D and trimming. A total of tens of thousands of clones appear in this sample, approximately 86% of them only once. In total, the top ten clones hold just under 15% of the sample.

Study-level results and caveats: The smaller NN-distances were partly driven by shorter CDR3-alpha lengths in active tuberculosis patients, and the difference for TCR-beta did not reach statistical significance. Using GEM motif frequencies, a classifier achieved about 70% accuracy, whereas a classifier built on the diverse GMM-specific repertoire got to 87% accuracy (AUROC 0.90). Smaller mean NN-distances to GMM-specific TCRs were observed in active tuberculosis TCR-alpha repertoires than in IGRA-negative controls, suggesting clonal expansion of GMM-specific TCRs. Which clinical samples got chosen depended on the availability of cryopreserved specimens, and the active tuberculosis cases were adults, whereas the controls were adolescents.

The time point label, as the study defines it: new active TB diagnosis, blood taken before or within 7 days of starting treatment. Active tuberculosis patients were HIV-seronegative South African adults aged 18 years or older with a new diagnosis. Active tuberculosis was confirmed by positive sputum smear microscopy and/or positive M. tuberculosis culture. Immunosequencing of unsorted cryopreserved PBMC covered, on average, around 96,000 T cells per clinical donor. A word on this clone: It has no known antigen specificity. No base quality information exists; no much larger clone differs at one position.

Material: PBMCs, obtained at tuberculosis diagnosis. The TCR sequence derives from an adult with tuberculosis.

The nucleotide sequence is given as TGTGCCTGGAGCCAGTGGGGGGGCGACGAGCAGTACTTC. Its protein product is CAWSQWGGDEQYF. Here the chain combines TRBV30 and TRBJ2-7; matching of 7 bases hints at TRBD2 as the D gene. The junction carries 14 bases between V and J, which are trimmed by 3 bases and 5 bases respectively. CDR1 and CDR2 are drawn from the germline V gene (reference sequence): GTSNPN, SVGIG. The CDR3 spans 13 residues, from the cysteine through the phenylalanine. The retained sequence is limited to the CDR3, 39 bases, with the frame set at the first base.